This T cell receptor beta chain was obtained from a study of blood T cells in healthy people across ages. Findings of the study overall: More naive CD4+ cells and higher diversity marked long-lived donors relative to aged donors.

Looked up from germline, CDR1 is LGHDT and CDR2 is YNNKEL (reference sequence). The CDR3 contains 13 residues. Regarding this clonotype: Its antigen is still unknown. One end of the junction fails to match germline, which may point to a read error.

Using a J-beta primer mix together with a sample-barcoded 5' primer, a second PCR was run for roughly 7 to 12 cycles. TCRdb processed the 5' RACE reads anew with MiXCR; each CDR3 protein has one entry. The repertoire has 1.5 million to 2 million distinct CDR3 sequences, roughly two fifths of them found once; the top ten carry approximately 22%. Every participating donor contributed 9.5 to 10 milliliters of peripheral blood through a draw. The V call is TRBV3-1, the J call TRBJ1-3, with TRBD1 matching over 7 bases. This clonotype originated in a human donor in good health. The sequenced sample was blood. DNA for the CDR3: TGTGCCAGCAGTCAAGGGACAGCAAACACCATATATTTT. It specifies CASSQGTANTIYF.